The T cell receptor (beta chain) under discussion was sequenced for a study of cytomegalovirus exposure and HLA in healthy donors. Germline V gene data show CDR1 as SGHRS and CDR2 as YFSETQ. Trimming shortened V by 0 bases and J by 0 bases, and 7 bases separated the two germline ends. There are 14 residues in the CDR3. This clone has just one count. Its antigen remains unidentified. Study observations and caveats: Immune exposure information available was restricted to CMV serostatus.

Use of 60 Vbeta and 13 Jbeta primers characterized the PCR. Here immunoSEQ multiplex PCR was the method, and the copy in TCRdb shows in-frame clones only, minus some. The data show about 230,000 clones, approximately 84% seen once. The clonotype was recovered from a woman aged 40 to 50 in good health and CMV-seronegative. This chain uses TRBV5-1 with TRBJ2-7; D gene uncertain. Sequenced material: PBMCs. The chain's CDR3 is CASSLETNSYEQYF. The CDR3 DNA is TGCGCCAGCAGCTTGGAGACAAACTCCTACGAGCAGTACTTC.